The TCR beta chain described here comes from a study of response to subunit inactivated influenza vaccine. This clonotype was seen more than once but under ten times. TCRdb independently ran MiXCR on the RT-PCR reads; one entry per CDR3 protein. The data hold 450,000 to 550,000 distinct CDR3 sequences, with about 25% observed a single time. The TCR comes from a man over 45 who received an inactivated influenza vaccine. This specimen was CD4+ T cells sorted from PBMCs, taken more than 4 days after vaccination.

Here the CDR3 DNA reads TGCGCCAGCAGTGAGGGACTAGCGGGGGCCCCGTTTTTT. Amino acids: CASSEGLAGAPFF. The V gene is TRBV10-1, the J gene TRBJ2-2; 13 bases are shared with TRBD2. V gave up 2 bases and J gave up 16 bases; unmatched junction bases: 4. The CDR3 covers 13 residues. In germline, CDR1 is WNHNN, CDR2 SYGVQD (reference sequence).